One sample yielded the 28 T cell receptor beta chains listed below, sequenced in a study of T cells after yellow fever vaccination. TCRdb fed the 5' RACE reads into MiXCR, producing one record per CDR3 protein. In the table there are 320,000 or so distinct CDR3 sequences, 7% to 10% of which are singletons. Sample: PBMCs, taken approximately 40 days after the first yellow fever vaccination. Source of these receptors: a man younger than 30 who received the YFV17D yellow fever vaccine.

The chain recombines TRBV6-1 with TRBJ2-3, with D tentatively TRBD2 (5 bases). The V gene's germline CDR1 is MNHNS and CDR2 SASEGT. V shed 6 bases and J shed 0 bases, with 13 bases lying between them. The CDR3 has 15 amino acids. CDR3 amino acids: CASRTGSLSTDTQYF. The DNA for the CDR3 is TGTGCCAGCAGAACGGGGAGCCTTAGCACAGATACGCAGTATTTT.

This clonotype was observed many times. This chain uses TRBV7-9 with TRBJ1-2; the D gene is possibly TRBD1 (6 bases). Germline CDR1 is SEHNR and CDR2 is FQNEAQ (reference sequence). The CDR3 totals 12 residues. The V gene lost 4 bases and the J gene lost 5 bases, with 8 bases spanning the gap. The chain's CDR3 is CASSSTGYGYTF. In DNA, the CDR3 is TGTGCCAGCAGCTCAACAGGGTATGGCTACACCTTC. The variable domain in full, completed from reference TRBV7-9 and TRBJ1-2, reads DTGVSQNPRHKITKRGQNVTFRCDPISEHNRLYWYRQTLGQGPEFLTYFQNEAQLEKSRLLSDRFSAERPKGSFSTLEIQRTEQGDSAMYLCASSSTGYGYTFGSGTRLTVV.

The chain couples TRBV6-5 to TRBJ1-6; 12 bases agree with TRBD1. The CDR3 spans 16 residues. Trimming took 0 bases from V and 10 from J; bases not matched to a gene: 4. Germline CDR1 and CDR2: MNHEY and SVGAGI. The CDR3 bases are TGTGCCAGCAGTTACTCGTGGGACAGGGGGCCGTCACCCCTCCACTTT. Amino acid sequence: CASSYSWDRGPSPLHF.

V and J are TRBV7-9 and TRBJ2-1; D might be TRBD2 (6 bases). Trimming took off 1 base at V and 2 bases at J, with 12 bases between the two ends. This CDR3 comprises 16 residues. CDR1 SEHNR and CDR2 FQNEAQ come from the germline V gene (reference sequence). This CDR3 is CASSLVDGGTYNEQFF. The CDR3 DNA reads as TGTGCCAGCAGCTTAGTAGATGGGGGGACCTACAATGAGCAGTTCTTC.

The sample holds a few counts of this clonotype. The chain is built from TRBV30 and TRBJ2-1; TRBD2 matches at 10 bases. Trimming at V came to 6 bases and at J to 10 bases, leaving 9 bases not matched to a gene. The CDR3 extends over 13 amino acids. In germline, CDR1 is GTSNPN, CDR2 SVGIG (reference sequence). CDR3 protein: CACSGLAFREQFF. DNA of the CDR3: TGTGCCTGTTCGGGACTAGCGTTCAGGGAGCAGTTCTTC. Full variable domain (outside the CDR3, taken from reference TRBV30 and TRBJ2-1): SQTIHQWPATLVQPVGSPLSLECTVEGTSNPNLYWYRQAAGRGLQLLFYSVGIGQISSEVPQNLSASRPQDRQFILSSKKLLLSDSGFYLCACSGLAFREQFFGPGTRLTVL.

Only a few counts were recorded for this clonotype. The chain links TRBV6-6 to TRBJ2-7, with 7 bases lining up with TRBD1. Germline CDR1 MNHNY, CDR2 SVGAGI (reference sequence). The length of the CDR3 is 13 residues. V shed 6 bases and J 0 bases; nucleotides not matched to a gene: 2. The CDR3 protein is CASRRDSSYEQYV. The CDR3, as DNA: TGTGCCAGCAGACGGGACAGCTCCTACGAGCAGTACGTC.

This clonotype has at least ten counts. CDR3 residues: CASSLARWGGEQYF. Here the CDR3 DNA reads TGTGCCAGCAGCTTAGCGCGATGGGGCGGTGAGCAGTACTTC. The chain has TRBV7-2 and TRBJ2-7, with D possibly TRBD1 on 5 matching bases. Germline lookup yields CDR1 SGHTA and CDR2 FQGNSA. V lost 0 bases and J 7 bases, leaving 13 bases between the germline ends. This CDR3 has 14 amino acids.

V gene TRBV14 combines with J gene TRBJ2-3; D uncertain. The germline CDR1 and CDR2 sequences are SGHDN and FVKESK. There are 17 residues in the CDR3. V was trimmed by 4 bases and J by 1 base, leaving 18 bases between them. CDR3 loop: CASSLSLSWLRTDTQYF. Here the CDR3 DNA reads TGTGCCAGCAGCCTTTCCCTTTCGTGGCTGCGCACAGATACGCAGTATTTT.

Only a few counts were recorded for this clonotype. V gene TRBV20-1 combines with J gene TRBJ1-5; a possible D gene is TRBD1 (5 bases). Trimming took off 3 bases at V and 10 bases at J, with 13 bases between the two ends. CDR3 length: 12 amino acids. Germline CDR1 reads DFQATT; CDR2 reads SNEGSKA (reference sequence). The CDR3 reads CSASYQGGPQHF. CDR3 nucleotide sequence: TGCAGTGCTAGCTATCAGGGAGGTCCCCAGCATTTT.

The CDR3 DNA is TGTGCCAGCAGCCCAGGAGCGAGGGGGCAGGGTAGCACAGATACGCAGTATTTT. This codes for CASSPGARGQGSTDTQYF. This chain uses TRBV9 with TRBJ2-3, with TRBD1 matching 7 bases. This CDR3 is built from 18 residues. Trimming cost V 4 bases and J 0 bases; bases outside gene matches: 14. CDR1 and CDR2 (germline): SGDLS, YYNGEE.

This clonotype was seen a handful of times. The chain recombines TRBV7-9 with TRBJ2-7; D remains ambiguous. This CDR3 has 16 amino acids. Trimming removed 5 bases at V and 0 bases at J, with 17 bases between. Germline V lookup: CDR1 SEHNR, CDR2 FQNEAQ (reference sequence). The CDR3 loop is CASSRLKTVSSYEQYF. CDR3 sequence (DNA): TGTGCCAGCAGCAGACTTAAAACAGTAAGCTCCTACGAGCAGTACTTC.

This clonotype was counted a few times. The V gene is TRBV12-3 or TRBV12-4, the J gene TRBJ2-3; 9 bases align to TRBD2. The CDR3 is 16 residues long. The J segment lost 0 bases and the V segment lost 7 bases, leaving 8 bases of the junction unmatched. The CDR3 nucleotides read TGTGCCAGCAAAAGCGGGGGGAGTGTTAGCACAGATACGCAGTATTTT. This sequence encodes CASKSGGSVSTDTQYF.

This clonotype came up a few times. The chain is built from TRBV7-8 and TRBJ2-5; D gene unclear. The germline CDR1 and CDR2 sequences are SGHVS and FQNEAQ. Trimming took 1 base from V and 13 from J, leaving 10 bases between them. This CDR3 is 11 amino acids long. The CDR3 DNA reads TGTGCCAGCAGCTTAGGTCACATCGGGTACTTC. Encoded protein: CASSLGHIGYF.

The chain couples TRBV7-9 to TRBJ2-3; either TRBD1 or TRBD2 may fit D (5 bases each). V was clipped by 2 bases and J by 10 bases, with 10 bases between them. The CDR3 extends over 12 amino acids. Germline lookup yields CDR1 SEHNR and CDR2 FQNEAQ (reference sequence). CDR3 nucleotide sequence: TGTGCCAGCAGCTTACTGGGGACGGCGCAGTATTTT. It yields the protein CASSLLGTAQYF. The whole variable domain, remainder taken from reference TRBV7-9 and TRBJ2-3, is DTGVSQNPRHKITKRGQNVTFRCDPISEHNRLYWYRQTLGQGPEFLTYFQNEAQLEKSRLLSDRFSAERPKGSFSTLEIQRTEQGDSAMYLCASSLLGTAQYFGPGTRLTVL.

The J gene is TRBJ2-6, the V gene TRBV7-2; D gene uncertain. Germline values: CDR1 SGHTA, CDR2 FQGNSA. The CDR3 extends over 13 amino acids. Trimming removed 5 bases from V and 3 bases from J, with 5 bases in between. The DNA of the CDR3 is TGTGCCAGCAGCCCCGATGGGGCCAACGTCCTGACTTTC. Translating it yields CASSPDGANVLTF.

This clonotype was counted a single time. Its ends do not fully match the called genes, so a read error is possible. The CDR3 protein is CCARGKRQGSYNEQFF. DNA of the CDR3: TGCTGTGCTAGAGGGAAAAGACAGGGCTCCTACAATGAGCAGTTCTTC. The chain couples TRBV20-1 to TRBJ2-1; 7 bases line up with TRBD1. CDR1 DFQATT and CDR2 SNEGSKA come from the germline V gene (reference sequence). This CDR3 region has 16 residues.

The CDR3 protein is CASSDLSGNTIYF. The CDR3 DNA sequence: TGTGCCAGCTCTGACCTCTCTGGAAACACCATATATTTT. The chain carries TRBV21-1 and TRBJ1-3. TRBV21-1 is a pseudogene segment. CDR3 length: 13 amino acids.

The table lists this clonotype with many counts. The CDR3 region is CASSLDRGQSYTF. CDR3 nucleotides: TGTGCCAGCAGCTTGGACAGGGGGCAAAGCTACACCTTC. The chain is built from TRBV5-6 and TRBJ1-2, with 9 bases lining up with TRBD1. Losses at the gene ends were 0 bases for V and 9 bases for J; bases not matched to a gene: 3. Germline CDR1 SGHDT, CDR2 YYEEEE. This CDR3 has 13 amino acids.

This clonotype has more than one count but fewer than ten. This sequence joins TRBV5-1 and TRBJ1-1, with D maybe TRBD1 (6 bases). This CDR3 contains 15 residues. Germline values: CDR1 SGHRS, CDR2 YFSETQ. With 4 bases removed from V and 0 bases from J, the gap between germline ends came to 13 bases. CDR3 protein: CASSHSDRLNTEAFF. CDR3 DNA sequence: TGCGCCAGCAGCCATTCCGACAGGTTGAACACTGAAGCTTTCTTT.

This clonotype was counted only a few times. The chain is built from TRBV27 and TRBJ2-1; the D gene is possibly TRBD2 (7 bases). Looked up from germline, CDR1 is MNHEY and CDR2 is SMNVEV (reference sequence). This CDR3 contains 14 residues. V lost 1 base, J lost 9 bases, and 13 bases lay in between. The DNA of the CDR3 is TGTGCCAGCAGTTTATGGGGGGGCGCGGTTGAGCAGTTCTTC. It codes for CASSLWGGAVEQFF.

The chain combines TRBV7-9 with TRBJ2-5; D possibly corresponds to TRBD2 (5 bases). V gave up 6 bases and J gave up 2 bases, with 13 bases separating them. Germline CDR1 is SEHNR and CDR2 is FQNEAQ (reference sequence). This CDR3 contains 14 residues. The CDR3 bases are TGTGCCAGCAGGATAGGGCCGGGGCAAGAGACCCAGTACTTC. It is translated as CASRIGPGQETQYF. The whole variable domain, remainder taken from reference TRBV7-9 and TRBJ2-5, is DTGVSQNPRHKITKRGQNVTFRCDPISEHNRLYWYRQTLGQGPEFLTYFQNEAQLEKSRLLSDRFSAERPKGSFSTLEIQRTEQGDSAMYLCASRIGPGQETQYFGPGTRLLVL.

In its sample, this clonotype was seen a few times. The chain links TRBV4-3 to TRBJ2-1; either TRBD1 or TRBD2 may fit D (5 bases each). This CDR3 is 13 amino acids long. Germline-derived CDR1 and CDR2 are LGHNA and YSLEER. The germline V and J ends were trimmed by 2 bases and 10 bases, with 12 bases remaining between them. In DNA form, the CDR3 reads TGCGCCAGCAGCCAACCATCGGGGCTGGAGCAGTTCTTC. It is translated as CASSQPSGLEQFF.

This chain connects TRBV10-3 to TRBJ2-3; TRBD2 aligns across 11 bases. CDR1 and CDR2 (germline): ENHRY, SYGVKD. This CDR3 region has 16 residues. J was trimmed by 5 bases and V by 2 bases; bases with no gene match: 6. The CDR3 reads CAISEVSGGAGDTQYF. In DNA, the CDR3 is TGTGCCATCAGTGAGGTTAGCGGGGGGGCAGGAGATACGCAGTATTTT.

This clonotype came up a few times. This chain links TRBV10-3 with TRBJ1-1; 8 bases fit TRBD1. Germline V gene sequence: CDR1 ENHRY, CDR2 SYGVKD. The CDR3 extends over 17 amino acids. V shed 5 bases, J shed 3 bases, and the junction held 14 bases outside the gene matches. For the CDR3, the DNA is TGTGCCATCAGTTCGGGCAGGGGGCACATGTCTGACACTGAAGCTTTCTTT. The encoded protein is CAISSGRGHMSDTEAFF.

The CDR3 coding sequence is TGCAGCGTTGAACGGGATAGCACAGATACGCAGTATTTT. This sequence encodes CSVERDSTDTQYF. V usage is TRBV29-1 and J usage is TRBJ2-3, with a weak D call TRBD2 (5 bases). The CDR3 loop spans 13 amino acids. Germline V lookup: CDR1 SQVTM, CDR2 ANQGSEA. Between the trimmed V and J ends, which lost 2 bases and 0 bases, there was a span of 6 bases.

The chain couples TRBV7-9 to TRBJ2-4, with TRBD1 matching over 9 bases. Per germline, CDR1 SEHNR and CDR2 FQNEAQ (reference sequence). The CDR3 consists of 14 residues. The J segment lost 4 bases and the V segment lost 5 bases, leaving 3 bases of the junction unmatched. The CDR3 protein is CASSIDRGKNIQYF. CDR3 coding DNA: TGTGCCAGCAGCATCGACAGGGGGAAAAACATTCAGTACTTC.

This chain uses TRBV18 with TRBJ1-2; D remains unclear. Germline loops: CDR1 KGHSH, CDR2 LQKENI. V was clipped by 3 bases and J by 2 bases, with 10 bases between them. The CDR3 has 14 residues. The CDR3 bases are TGTGCCAGCTCACCGTCGGCAGAAAACTATGGCTACACCTTC. Translating gives CASSPSAENYGYTF.

This clonotype was recorded at least ten times. V is TRBV25-1 and J is TRBJ2-5, with TRBD2 matching over 7 bases. V shed 3 bases and J 4 bases; nucleotides not matched to a gene: 8. The CDR3 covers 15 residues. Germline CDR1 and CDR2: MGHDK and SYGVNS. The CDR3 loop reads CASSDRVGRGETQYF. In DNA form, the CDR3 reads TGTGCCAGCAGTGACAGGGTTGGGAGGGGAGAGACCCAGTACTTC.